The T cell receptor beta chain under discussion was sequenced for a study of T cell responses to AZD1222 COVID-19 vaccine. Measured with immunoSEQ multiplex PCR; TCRdb has only the in-frame clones, and not every one. The sample includes some 170,000 clones, less than 90% of them seen just once. As for this clone: The antigen is unknown.

Germline V gene data show CDR1 as SGHDT and CDR2 as YYEEEE. V gave up 4 bases and J gave up 8 bases, with 18 bases separating them. The CDR3 has 15 amino acids. Overall study results and limits: Among vaccine-associated CD4 TCRs, coverage spanned spike, with dominance at 160-218 and 743-854. Baseline seropositivity occurred in only a handful of AZD1222 recipients.

This rearrangement joins TRBV5-6 to TRBJ1-4; possibly TRBD1 for D (5 bases). The sample in question was peripheral blood, obtained on day 0 of AZD1222 vaccination. The receptor comes from an adult in good health. The CDR3 region is CASSGIGAGAEKLFF. CDR3 sequence (DNA): TGTGCCAGCAGCGGTATAGGGGCCGGGGCCGAAAAACTGTTTTTT.